Below are 13 T cell receptor beta chains sequenced from a single sample in a study of blood T cell repertoires in COVID-19. TCRdb's copy holds only in-frame clones and misses some; the assay was immunoSEQ multiplex PCR. The data show fewer than 300,000 clones, with more than 75% seen just once and 0.95% to 1% held by the top ten. The source material was peripheral blood. These receptors all stem from a woman in her forties who had recovered from COVID-19.

J is TRBJ2-3 and V is TRBV4-2, with 9 bases fitting TRBD2. The CDR3 extends over 15 amino acids. J was trimmed by 6 bases and V by 4 bases; bases with no gene match: 8. Germline lookup yields CDR1 LGHNA and CDR2 YNFKEQ. In DNA form, the CDR3 reads TGTGCCAGCAGCCGTACTAGCGCGGGGGGGGATACGCAGTATTTT. It translates to CASSRTSAGGDTQYF.

The rearrangement uses TRBV23-1 and TRBJ2-7; 8 nucleotides match TRBD2. TRBV23-1 is classed as an ORF, of uncertain function. The CDR3 extends over 12 amino acids. The junction had 4 bases not matched to a gene; V was cut back by 5 bases and J by 7 bases. The CDR3 DNA sequence: TGCGCCAGCAGTGGGGCTAGCGGGGAGCAGTACGTC. This encodes CASSGASGEQYV.

The genes are TRBV7-9 and TRBJ1-1, with 7 positions matching TRBD1. This CDR3 has 14 residues. With V trimmed by 5 bases and J by 1 base, 4 bases remained unmatched. CDR1 and CDR2 (germline): SEHNR, FQNEAQ (reference sequence). CDR3 sequence (DNA): TGTGCCAGCAGCCACAGGGGACAGAACACTGAAGCTTTCTTT. This codes for CASSHRGQNTEAFF.

This clone appeared a single time. The chain carries TRBV2 and TRBJ2-5; D remains unclear. The V and J ends lost 2 bases and 0 bases respectively, with 13 bases between them. Per the germline V gene, CDR1 is SNHLY and CDR2 is FYNNEI. This CDR3 is 16 amino acids long. The CDR3 spells CASSEWAPRYQETQYF. In DNA, the CDR3 is TGTGCCAGCAGTGAATGGGCCCCCCGGTACCAAGAGACCCAGTACTTC.

The V call is TRBV30, the J call TRBJ1-2; tentative D call: TRBD1 (6 bases). Trimming took 4 bases from V and 8 from J, leaving 17 bases between them. From germline, CDR1 is GTSNPN and CDR2 SVGIG (reference sequence). The CDR3 has 13 residues. CDR3 sequence (DNA): TGTGCCTGGAAGGGGGGGGGCCCGTGGGGCTACACCTTC. This encodes CAWKGGGPWGYTF.

The gene calls are TRBV6-2 or TRBV6-3 and TRBJ2-1; perhaps TRBD1 as D (5 bases). This CDR3 contains 15 residues. Per germline, CDR1 MNHEY and CDR2 SVGEGT. Between the trimmed V and J ends, which lost 2 bases and 1 base, there was a span of 9 bases. The CDR3 DNA sequence: TGTGCCAGCAGTTACGCGGCAGGGTCCTACAATGAGCAGTTCTTC. Residues: CASSYAAGSYNEQFF.

This chain links TRBV11-3 with TRBJ2-2; possible D gene TRBD1, 6 bases. The CDR3 is 16 amino acids. Trimming removed 5 bases at V and 3 bases at J, with 16 bases between. The V gene's germline CDR1 is SGHNT and CDR2 YENEEA. For the CDR3, the DNA is TGTGCCAGCAGCCAGGGGTGGACCCGGGACACCGGGGAGCTGTTTTTT. This gives the protein CASSQGWTRDTGELFF.

Notes on this clone: The same CDR3 also results from other DNA sequences found in this sample. The CDR3 nucleotides are TGTGCCAGCAGCCCGAGGACCGGGGAGCTGTTTTTT. It yields the protein CASSPRTGELFF. The chain combines TRBV11-3 with TRBJ2-2; D unclear. Per germline, CDR1 SGHNT and CDR2 YENEEA. The V end lost 5 bases, the J end lost 5 bases, and 6 bases lay between the germline ends. The CDR3 has 12 amino acids.

The DNA of the CDR3 is TGTGCCAGCAGCCCGCAACAGGGATCTGGGGCCAACGTCCTGACTTTC. It specifies CASSPQQGSGANVLTF. The rearrangement uses TRBV7-3 and TRBJ2-6; a weak D match, TRBD1 (6 bases). Germline loops: CDR1 SGHTA, CDR2 FQGTGA. The CDR3 extends over 16 amino acids. Trimming pared 5 bases from V and 1 base from J, leaving 12 bases between.

The table lists this clone with a count of one. V usage is TRBV30 and J usage is TRBJ2-3; D call uncertain. CDR3 length: 14 amino acids. Looked up from germline, CDR1 is GTSNPN and CDR2 is SVGIG (reference sequence). Trimming took 1 base from V and 0 from J, leaving 8 bases between them. The CDR3 DNA reads TGTGCCTGGAGTGATGGTAGTAGCACAGATACGCAGTATTTT. Translating it yields CAWSDGSSTDTQYF.

This clone has only one observation. J is TRBJ1-1 and V is TRBV14, with D possibly matching TRBD1 (5 bases). Trimming cost V 2 bases and J 4 bases, with 11 bases left between them. This CDR3 has 14 residues. Per the germline V gene, CDR1 is SGHDN and CDR2 is FVKESK. The CDR3 DNA sequence: TGTGCCAGCAGCCAACCGGGGGGGGGCACTGAAGCTTTCTTT. Translated, it gives CASSQPGGGTEAFF.

The V gene is TRBV27, the J gene TRBJ1-2; TRBD1 aligns across 8 bases. The V gene end was trimmed by 3 bases and the J gene end by 7 bases; junction bases not matched to a gene: 10. Germline loops: CDR1 MNHEY, CDR2 SMNVEV (reference sequence). This CDR3 has 15 amino acids. CDR3 in amino acids: CASSLAARGLSGYTF. CDR3 DNA sequence: TGTGCCAGCAGTTTGGCCGCCAGGGGGCTGAGTGGCTACACCTTC.

The chain employs TRBV5-4 and TRBJ2-1; 9 bases are a match to TRBD2. The CDR3 runs 16 residues. CDR1 and CDR2 (germline): SGHNT, YYREEE (reference sequence). The V segment lost 0 bases and the J segment 10 bases; nucleotides outside the gene matches: 11. The CDR3 nucleotides are TGTGCCAGCAGCTTGGCGCCTAGCGGGACGGTCGGAGAGCAGTTCTTC. Translation gives CASSLAPSGTVGEQFF. The variable domain in full, completed from reference TRBV5-4 and TRBJ2-1, reads ETGVTQSPTHLIKTRGQQVTLRCSSQSGHNTVSWYQQALGQGPQFIFQYYREEENGRGNFPPRFSGLQFPNYSSELNVNALELDDSALYLCASSLAPSGTVGEQFFGPGTRLTVL.